The 25 T cell receptor beta chains below come from one sample, sequenced in a study of T-cell memory formation after mild COVID-19 (dated by TCRdb to about 2021). Library preparation employed 5' RACE. Instrument used: Illumina NovaSeq 6000. Clones were called with MiXCR by TCRdb after fastp trimmed the public reads at Q25, and only in-frame beta chains were retained. All rows with the same CDR3 protein become a single entry with the most common DNA and genes. Present in this sample are roughly 300,000 distinct CDR3 sequences, about 13% of which were seen just once. The ten largest clones capture 22% of the sample. Sequencing was carried out using PBMCs or a T cell subset sorted from them (not recorded which). These receptors originate from a man aged 18 to 29 who had mild COVID-19 (a few samples of this study predate the infection). The sample titles of this study are shuffled in the database, so cell type and time point are left out; the donor was told from shared clones.

V usage is TRBV7-2 and J usage is TRBJ1-5; D is undetermined. The CDR3 totals 13 residues. V was clipped by 10 bases and J by 0 bases, with 10 bases between them. CDR1 and CDR2 (germline): SGHTA, FQGNSA. The CDR3 region has the DNA TGTGCCACCTCCCCCGATAGCAATCAGCCCCAGCATTTT. Its protein is CATSPDSNQPQHF.

The chain recombines TRBV12-3 or TRBV12-4 with TRBJ2-2, with a tentative D call TRBD1 (5 bases). CDR3 length: 16 amino acids. The germline V and J ends were trimmed by 6 bases and 7 bases, with 21 bases remaining between them. CDR3 in amino acids: CASSASALGQGGELFF. The CDR3 region has the DNA TGTGCCAGCAGCGCAAGCGCCCTAGGCCAGGGCGGGGAGCTGTTTTTT.

The genes are TRBV12-3 or TRBV12-4 and TRBJ2-1, with 9 bases matching TRBD2. This CDR3 comprises 15 residues. V shed 5 bases, J shed 4 bases, and the junction held 6 bases outside the gene matches. The CDR3 spells CASSIAGGIYNEQFF. The CDR3 DNA reads TGTGCCAGCAGTATCGCGGGGGGGATTTACAATGAGCAGTTCTTC.

The V gene is TRBV6-2 or TRBV6-3, the J gene TRBJ2-1; 8 bases match TRBD2. CDR3 size: 17 residues. Germline V lookup: CDR1 MNHEY, CDR2 SVGEGT. The V gene end was trimmed by 4 bases and the J gene end by 2 bases; junction bases not matched to a gene: 10. The CDR3 here is CASSLLLAGGPYNEQFF. CDR3 nucleotide sequence: TGTGCCAGCAGTTTACTCCTCGCGGGGGGCCCCTACAATGAGCAGTTCTTC.

The chain is built from TRBV29-1 and TRBJ1-2; D may be TRBD1 (5 bases). Germline CDR1 SQVTM, CDR2 ANQGSEA. CDR3 length: 11 residues. V lost 7 bases and J 6 bases, leaving 12 bases between the germline ends. This chain's CDR3 is CSGAGYDGYTF. For the CDR3, the DNA is TGCAGCGGGGCAGGGTACGATGGCTACACCTTC.

This clonotype was counted only a few times. This chain joins TRBV29-1 and TRBJ2-2; weak D call: TRBD2 (6 bases). There are 13 residues in the CDR3. The germline V gene encodes CDR1 SQVTM and CDR2 ANQGSEA. Trimming shortened V by 4 bases and J by 7 bases, and 13 bases separated the two germline ends. CDR3 protein: CSVAAGLGGELFF. DNA of the CDR3: TGCAGCGTTGCTGCGGGGCTTGGCGGGGAGCTGTTTTTT.

This rearrangement joins TRBV5-1 to TRBJ1-1; no definite D call. The CDR3 totals 14 residues. V dropped 1 base and J dropped 4 bases, with 11 bases sitting between them. Germline V gene data show CDR1 as SGHRS and CDR2 as YFSETQ. CDR3 nucleotides: TGCGCCAGCAGCTTGAATCCCGACCCCACTGAAGCTTTCTTT. Its protein is CASSLNPDPTEAFF. Supplemented by reference TRBV5-1 and TRBJ1-1, the full variable domain reads KAGVTQTPRYLIKTRGQQVTLSCSPISGHRSVSWYQQTPGQGLQFLFEYFSETQRNKGNFPGRFSGRQFSNSRSEMNVSTLELGDSALYLCASSLNPDPTEAFFGQGTRLTVV.

A few counts support this clonotype. The chain carries TRBV2 and TRBJ1-4; possible D gene TRBD1, 6 bases. Germline V gene data show CDR1 as SNHLY and CDR2 as FYNNEI. Trimming removed 4 bases from V and 8 bases from J, with 14 bases in between. The CDR3 runs 14 residues. The chain's CDR3 is CASSVSGAREKLFF. CDR3 in DNA: TGTGCCAGCAGTGTTTCAGGGGCTCGGGAAAAACTGTTTTTT.

This clonotype was seen a handful of times. The chain has TRBV11-2 and TRBJ2-4, with D unresolved. V lost 7 bases to trimming and J lost 1 base, with 8 bases between them. Germline CDR1 SGHAT, CDR2 FQNNGV. This CDR3 has 13 residues. This CDR3 is CASTEGAKNIQYF. DNA for the CDR3: TGTGCCAGCACAGAAGGGGCCAAAAACATTCAGTACTTC.

The V gene is TRBV6-5, the J gene TRBJ2-3; 9 nucleotides match TRBD2. CDR1 MNHEY and CDR2 SVGAGI come from the germline V gene. Trimming removed 5 bases from V and 0 bases from J; junction bases left unmatched: 9. The CDR3 sequence is 17 residues long. CDR3 loop: CASSTRERGASTDTQYF. CDR3 nucleotide sequence: TGTGCCAGCAGTACCCGGGAGCGGGGGGCTAGCACAGATACGCAGTATTTT.

The chain recombines TRBV19 with TRBJ1-2, with D possibly being TRBD1 (5 bases). Trimming left V 5 bases short and J 4 bases short, with 14 bases between. CDR3 length: 14 residues. Germline-derived CDR1 and CDR2 are LNHDA and SQIVND (reference sequence). The CDR3 protein is CASSGGRGGYGYTF. For the CDR3, the DNA is TGTGCCAGTAGTGGCGGGCGGGGCGGCTATGGCTACACCTTC.

V and J are TRBV6-2 or TRBV6-3 and TRBJ2-1; 8 bases are a match to TRBD1. Germline values: CDR1 MNHEY, CDR2 SVGEGT. This CDR3 has 16 amino acids. Trimming at V came to 6 bases and at J to 7 bases, leaving 14 bases not matched to a gene. The CDR3: CASRLLTGGLSNEQFF. The CDR3, as DNA: TGTGCCAGCAGACTACTAACAGGGGGTCTTTCGAATGAGCAGTTCTTC.

This clonotype was counted a few times. V and J are TRBV5-4 and TRBJ2-1, with TRBD2 matching 7 bases. The V segment lost 0 bases and the J segment 4 bases; nucleotides outside the gene matches: 7. The length of the CDR3 is 16 residues. Germline CDR1 SGHNT, CDR2 YYREEE (reference sequence). The DNA for the CDR3 is TGTGCCAGCAGCTTGGCAGGACTAGGCCAGTACAATGAGCAGTTCTTC. Its translation is CASSLAGLGQYNEQFF. Full variable domain (outside the CDR3, taken from reference TRBV5-4 and TRBJ2-1): ETGVTQSPTHLIKTRGQQVTLRCSSQSGHNTVSWYQQALGQGPQFIFQYYREEENGRGNFPPRFSGLQFPNYSSELNVNALELDDSALYLCASSLAGLGQYNEQFFGPGTRLTVL.

This clonotype has only a few counts. This rearrangement joins TRBV12-3 or TRBV12-4 to TRBJ2-7, with a weak D call TRBD1 (6 bases). The CDR3 is 14 residues long. The V and J ends lost 6 bases and 6 bases respectively, with 18 bases between them. This CDR3 is CASSQDHRASEQYF. CDR3 coding DNA: TGTGCCAGCAGCCAAGACCACAGGGCCTCCGAGCAGTACTTC.

This clonotype has only a few counts. The chain uses TRBV9 and TRBJ2-5; tentative D call: TRBD2 (6 bases). CDR1 SGDLS and CDR2 YYNGEE come from the germline V gene. The CDR3 length is 16 residues. Between the trimmed V and J ends, which lost 0 bases and 2 bases, there was a span of 14 bases. The CDR3 sequence is CASSVGSTGVQETQYF. In DNA form, the CDR3 reads TGTGCCAGCAGCGTAGGTTCAACGGGGGTACAAGAGACCCAGTACTTC.

This clonotype was recorded at least ten times. V usage is TRBV5-1 and J usage is TRBJ2-3, with 7 nucleotides matching TRBD2. CDR1 is SGHRS, CDR2 YFSETQ, per germline. This CDR3 has 18 amino acids. The V and J ends lost 3 bases and 4 bases, in that order; junction bases with no gene match: 17. CDR3 coding DNA: TGCGCCAGCAGCTCGATAGGCTGGGAGCGGGGATTCCCAGATACGCAGTATTTT. Residues: CASSSIGWERGFPDTQYF.

This clonotype was recorded at least ten times. The chain is built from TRBV18 and TRBJ2-1; TRBD2 aligns across 11 bases. Trimming at V came to 2 bases and at J to 5 bases, leaving 5 bases not matched to a gene. The CDR3 is made up of 16 amino acids. The germline gives CDR1 KGHSH, CDR2 LQKENI. This CDR3 is CASSPTSGGTNNEQFF. The CDR3 coding sequence is TGTGCCAGCTCACCAACTAGCGGGGGAACAAACAATGAGCAGTTCTTC.

The chain joins TRBV12-3 or TRBV12-4 to TRBJ2-2; possibly TRBD1 for D (6 bases). Trimming took 3 bases from V and 3 from J, leaving 11 bases between them. This CDR3 comprises 15 residues. For the CDR3, the DNA is TGTGCCAGCAGTTTGTGGCAGGGGTACACCGGGGAGCTGTTTTTT. It specifies CASSLWQGYTGELFF.

The CDR3 DNA sequence: TGCAGTGCTAGTTCCCGGACAGCCAACACTGAAGCTTTCTTT. Residues: CSASSRTANTEAFF. This sequence joins TRBV20-1 and TRBJ1-1; D may be TRBD1 (6 bases). CDR3 length: 14 amino acids. Trimming removed 3 bases from V and 2 bases from J, with 13 bases in between. Germline V gene lookup returns CDR1 DFQATT and CDR2 SNEGSKA (reference sequence).

This clonotype was observed a few times. The chain uses TRBV15 and TRBJ2-6; D remains ambiguous. The CDR3 contains 15 residues. V shed 9 bases and J shed 0 bases, with 12 bases lying between them. Germline loops: CDR1 LNHNV, CDR2 YYDKDF (reference sequence). The CDR3 DNA is TGTGCCACGGAAGATTTGTTCTCTGGGGCCAACGTCCTGACTTTC. Amino acid sequence: CATEDLFSGANVLTF.

This clonotype occurred a few times. The gene calls are TRBV10-2 and TRBJ1-2; no definite D call. Germline V CDR1 and CDR2: WSHSY, SAAADI. Trimming took off 6 bases at V and 8 bases at J, with 10 bases between the two ends. The CDR3 is 11 amino acids. The CDR3 sequence: CASRDGEGYTF. The CDR3 DNA sequence: TGCGCCAGCAGAGATGGGGAGGGCTACACCTTC.

The V call is TRBV24-1, the J call TRBJ1-5; D ambiguous. V lost 9 bases, J lost 7 bases, and 15 bases lay in between. Germline assignment: CDR1 KGHDR and CDR2 SFDVKD. CDR3 length: 13 amino acids. DNA of the CDR3: TGTGCCACCTCAGTAGCACAGAACCAGCCCCAGCATTTT. Amino acids: CATSVAQNQPQHF.

The CDR3 region is CASSEAASSYEQYF. The CDR3, as DNA: TGCGCCAGCAGTGAGGCGGCGAGCTCCTACGAGCAGTACTTC. The genes are TRBV10-1 and TRBJ2-7; unclear D gene. Germline CDR1 and CDR2: WNHNN and SYGVQD (reference sequence). V lost 2 bases to trimming and J lost 0 bases, with 8 bases between them. The CDR3 loop spans 14 amino acids.

This clonotype turned up a few times. This chain joins TRBV10-3 and TRBJ1-3; TRBD1 aligns across 10 bases. CDR3 length equals 16 residues. Germline CDR1 and CDR2: ENHRY and SYGVKD. V dropped 5 bases and J dropped 0; count of bases not matched to a gene: 4. The CDR3 here is CAISTGQGTSGNTIYF. The CDR3 DNA reads as TGTGCCATCAGTACGGGACAGGGGACCTCTGGAAACACCATATATTTT.

This clonotype was observed a few times. The rearrangement joins TRBV7-2 to TRBJ2-1; TRBD2 matches 13 bases. The CDR3 totals 15 residues. Germline V gene data show CDR1 as SGHTA and CDR2 as FQGNSA. V lost 5 bases, J lost 10 bases, and 8 bases stayed unmatched. The CDR3 sequence is CASSDTSGGAWEQFF. CDR3 DNA sequence: TGTGCCAGCAGCGACACTAGCGGGGGGGCGTGGGAGCAGTTCTTC. The full variable domain, rest sourced from reference TRBV7-2 and TRBJ2-1, is GAGVSQSPSNKVTEKGKDVELRCDPISGHTALYWYRQSLGQGLEFLIYFQGNSAPDKSGLPSDRFSAERTGGSVSTLTIQRTQQEDSAVYLCASSDTSGGAWEQFFGPGTRLTVL.